This TCR beta chain came from a study of blood T cell repertoires in COVID-19. The wider study: COVID-19 samples from acute and convalescent phases originated in the United States, Italy and Spain. The cDNA or gDNA used as material had been derived from T cells, B-cell-depleted T cells, or PBMCs.

V trimming: 4 bases; J trimming: 6 bases; junction bases outside the gene matches: 4. CDR3 length: 14 residues. Germline-derived CDR1 and CDR2 are GTSNPN and SVGIG (reference sequence). Sequencing used immunoSEQ multiplex PCR; TCRdb keeps in-frame clones, though not all of them. This table holds approximately 430,000 clones, 70% to 90% found once. This clone was detected only once. The J gene is TRBJ2-1, the V gene TRBV30; the match to TRBD2 covers 12 bases. The sequencing input was peripheral blood. The sequence derives from a young woman with active or convalescent COVID-19. CDR3 nucleotide sequence: TGTGCCTGGACGGGACTAGCGGGTTCCAATGAGCAGTTCTTC. Its protein product is CAWTGLAGSNEQFF.